Following are 9 T cell receptor beta chains from one sample sequenced in a study of beta chain features in type 1 diabetes. TCRB transcripts that were expressed got sequenced, as all of the isolated RNA had been reverse transcribed. The repertoire was sequenced with immunoSEQ multiplex PCR; TCRdb's copy has only in-frame clones and lacks some. The sample includes 130,000 or so clones, around a tenth of them seen just once. What was sequenced was central memory CD4+ T cells from blood. The source of these receptors is a man between 18 and 35 years old in good health.

The genes are TRBV25-1 and TRBJ1-2; D is possibly TRBD1 (6 bases). CDR3 length: 14 residues. The germline V gene encodes CDR1 MGHDK and CDR2 SYGVNS. V was trimmed by 4 bases and J by 3 bases, leaving 12 bases between them. CDR3: CASSVRTAYYGYTF. CDR3 sequence (DNA): TGTGCCAGCAGTGTAAGGACAGCTTACTATGGCTACACCTTC.

The chain uses TRBV5-1 and TRBJ2-7; TRBD2 matches 9 bases. Germline CDR1 is SGHRS and CDR2 is YFSETQ. The CDR3 totals 15 residues. The V segment lost 0 bases and the J segment 6 bases; nucleotides outside the gene matches: 7. The CDR3 sequence: CASSLEGAGGREQYF. DNA of the CDR3: TGCGCCAGCAGCTTGGAGGGTGCGGGGGGGCGCGAGCAGTACTTC.

This clone was seen more than once but under ten times. The V and J genes are TRBV4-3 and TRBJ2-3; 10 bases line up with TRBD2. The CDR3 sequence is 16 residues long. Germline values: CDR1 LGHNA, CDR2 YSLEER. The J segment lost 7 bases and the V segment lost 4 bases, leaving 11 bases of the junction unmatched. This CDR3 is CASSLWLSGGMNTQYF. CDR3 DNA: TGCGCCAGCAGCCTCTGGCTTAGCGGGGGGATGAATACGCAGTATTTT.

This clone was detected only a few times. The chain joins TRBV28 to TRBJ2-7; D is perhaps TRBD2 (5 bases). Trimming removed 7 bases at V and 1 base at J, with 14 bases between. Germline values: CDR1 MDHEN, CDR2 SYDVKM. The CDR3 is made up of 14 amino acids. In DNA, the CDR3 is TGTGCCAGCACCCCTAGGACTCCATCCTACGAGCAGTACTTC. As protein: CASTPRTPSYEQYF.

This clone was seen at least ten times. This chain uses TRBV29-1 with TRBJ1-6; TRBD1 agrees at 10 bases. Germline V CDR1 and CDR2: SQVTM, ANQGSEA. Trimming at V came to 4 bases and at J to 7 bases, leaving 4 bases not matched to a gene. This CDR3 has 14 amino acids. CDR3 DNA sequence: TGCAGCGTTGCTGGACAGGGGGAAAATTCACCCCTCCACTTT. Protein sequence: CSVAGQGENSPLHF.

This clone was observed a handful of times. The gene calls are TRBV7-7 and TRBJ2-1, with D tentatively TRBD2 (6 bases). CDR3 length: 12 amino acids. Trimming cost V 0 bases and J 9 bases, with 6 bases left between them. Germline assignment: CDR1 SSHAT and CDR2 FNYEAQ (reference sequence). The CDR3 spells CASSLAGGEQFF. The DNA for the CDR3 is TGTGCCAGCAGCTTAGCGGGGGGTGAGCAGTTCTTC.

The V call is TRBV6-4, the J call TRBJ2-1; TRBD2 matches 8 bases. The ends lost 6 bases at V and 5 bases at J; junction bases unmatched: 9. CDR1 and CDR2 (germline): MRHNA, SNTAGT. The CDR3 is made up of 15 amino acids. CDR3 sequence (DNA): TGTGCCAGCAGCGTCACCTTTAGCGGGGACAATGAGCAGTTCTTC. Residues: CASSVTFSGDNEQFF.

J is TRBJ1-2 and V is TRBV7-2; 7 bases align to TRBD1. The germline V gene has CDR1 SGHTA and CDR2 FQGNSA. The CDR3 extends over 16 amino acids. J gave up 10 bases and V 1 base, and 15 bases lay outside the gene matches. The CDR3 here is CASSLGGKRGTVVYTF. The CDR3, as DNA: TGTGCCAGCAGCTTAGGGGGTAAAAGGGGGACAGTAGTCTACACCTTC.

This clone was counted a few times. The CDR3 DNA is TGTGCCAGCAGCCAAGAAGGGGGCACTAATGAAAAACTGTTTTTT. Translating gives CASSQEGGTNEKLFF. The V and J genes are TRBV5-4 and TRBJ1-4, with 7 bases aligning to TRBD1. Germline CDR1 reads SGHNT; CDR2 reads YYREEE (reference sequence). V shed 4 bases, J shed 2 bases, and the junction held 5 bases outside the gene matches. The CDR3 loop spans 15 amino acids.